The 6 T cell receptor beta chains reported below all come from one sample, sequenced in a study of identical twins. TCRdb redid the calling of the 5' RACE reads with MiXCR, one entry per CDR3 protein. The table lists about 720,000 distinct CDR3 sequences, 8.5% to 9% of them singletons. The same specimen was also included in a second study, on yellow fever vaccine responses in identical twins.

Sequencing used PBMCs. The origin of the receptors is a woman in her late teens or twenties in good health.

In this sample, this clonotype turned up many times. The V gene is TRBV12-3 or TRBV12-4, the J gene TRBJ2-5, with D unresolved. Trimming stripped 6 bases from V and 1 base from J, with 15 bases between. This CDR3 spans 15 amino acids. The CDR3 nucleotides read TGTGCCAGCAGCCTTGACCCGTCGGCCCAAGAGACCCAGTACTTC. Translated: CASSLDPSAQETQYF.

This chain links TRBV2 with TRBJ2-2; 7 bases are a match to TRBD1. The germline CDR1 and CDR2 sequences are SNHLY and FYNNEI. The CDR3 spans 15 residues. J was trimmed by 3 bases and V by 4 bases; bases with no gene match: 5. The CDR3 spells CASSGQGAYTGELFF. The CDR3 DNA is TGTGCCAGCAGTGGACAGGGTGCCTACACCGGGGAGCTGTTTTTT.

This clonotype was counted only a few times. The CDR3 here is CASGVGGNQPQHF. The CDR3 region has the DNA TGTGCCAGCGGGGTCGGGGGCAATCAGCCCCAGCATTTT. J is TRBJ1-5 and V is TRBV6-2 or TRBV6-3; the D is unclear. Looked up from germline, CDR1 is MNHEY and CDR2 is SVGEGT. The CDR3 has 13 residues. V was shortened by 8 bases and J by 2 bases, with 10 bases between the two germline ends.

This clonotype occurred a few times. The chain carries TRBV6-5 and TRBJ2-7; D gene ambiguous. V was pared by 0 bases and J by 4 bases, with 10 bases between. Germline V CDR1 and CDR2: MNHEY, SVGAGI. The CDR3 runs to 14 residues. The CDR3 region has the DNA TGTGCCAGCAGTTACTCGAGATTGGGATACGAGCAGTACTTC. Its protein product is CASSYSRLGYEQYF.

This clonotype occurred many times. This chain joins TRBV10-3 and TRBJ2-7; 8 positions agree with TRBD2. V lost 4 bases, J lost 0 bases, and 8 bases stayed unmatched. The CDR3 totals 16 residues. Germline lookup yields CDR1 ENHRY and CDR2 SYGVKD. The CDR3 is CAISGTSGGSSYEQYF. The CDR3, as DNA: TGTGCCATCAGTGGAACTAGCGGAGGGAGCTCCTACGAGCAGTACTTC.

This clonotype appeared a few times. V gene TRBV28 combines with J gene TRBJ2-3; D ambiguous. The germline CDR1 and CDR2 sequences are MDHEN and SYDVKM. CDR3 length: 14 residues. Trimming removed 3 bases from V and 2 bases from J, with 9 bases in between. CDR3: CASSLNYYTDTQYF. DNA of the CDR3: TGTGCCAGCAGTTTGAACTATTACACAGATACGCAGTATTTT.